The present T cell receptor (beta chain) was sequenced within a study of memory B cells and T cells in multiple sclerosis. Separate sequencing covered autoproliferating (CFSE-dim) and non-proliferating (CFSE-high) T cells from stimulus-free culture. Pooled replicate wells came from 50 million to 60 million CFSE-labeled PBMCs cultured about seven days without stimulus. Without exogenous stimuli, around 0.54 uM CFSE-labeled PBMCs were cultured serum-free. Study-wide results and limits: Shared clonotype counts depended on differing compartment clone-set sizes and were normalized.

V shed 6 bases and J shed 0 bases, with 9 bases lying between them. Germline V gene sequence: CDR1 MNHEY, CDR2 SMNVEV (reference sequence). The CDR3 totals 14 residues. This clone came up a few times. Its specificity is unknown. Profiled with immunoSEQ multiplex PCR; TCRdb holds only in-frame clones, not every one. The sample has roughly 45,000 clones; approximately 80% are singletons. Material: PBMCs from blood kept in culture. The chain recombines TRBV27 with TRBJ1-3; D ambiguous. The clonotype comes from a human donor with multiple sclerosis. CDR3: CASRRGSSGNTIYF. The CDR3 DNA follows: TGTGCCAGCAGAAGAGGGAGCTCTGGAAACACCATATATTTT.